The 25 T cell receptor beta chains reported below all come from one sample, sequenced in a study of shared clonotypes between healthy human individuals. Selected positively for CCR7 and CD45RO-negative, naive CD8 cells excluded terminally differentiated effector memory CD45RA+ cells. Only in-frame clones appear in the TCRdb table, and some are missing; sequencing was by immunoSEQ multiplex PCR. The data contain 550,000 to 650,000 clones, approximately 96% of them singletons. The sequenced sample consisted of naive CD8+ T cells sorted from blood. The receptors here all came from a woman in her 30s in good health.

The count of this clone is one. The V and J genes are TRBV28 and TRBJ2-5, with 10 bases fitting TRBD2. This CDR3 comprises 17 residues. Losses at the gene ends were 5 bases for V and 1 base for J; bases not matched to a gene: 10. CDR1 MDHEN and CDR2 SYDVKM come from the germline V gene. The CDR3 region is CASSPLRSGGPQETQYF. The CDR3, as DNA: TGTGCCAGCAGTCCCCTGCGTAGCGGGGGGCCCCAAGAGACCCAGTACTTC.

The genes are TRBV5-8 and TRBJ2-7; TRBD1 matches 9 bases. The CDR3 extends over 15 amino acids. Trimming at V came to 2 bases and at J to 3 bases, leaving 6 bases not matched to a gene. Germline loops: CDR1 SGHTS, CDR2 YDEGEE. The CDR3 here is CASSLSGTGYYEQYF. The CDR3 region has the DNA TGTGCCAGCAGCTTATCCGGGACAGGGTACTACGAGCAGTACTTC.

This rearrangement joins TRBV10-3 to TRBJ1-2, with 7 bases lining up with TRBD1. The CDR3 has 11 amino acids. Germline lookup yields CDR1 ENHRY and CDR2 SYGVKD. V dropped 8 bases and J dropped 7; count of bases not matched to a gene: 4. The CDR3 loop is CAILQGTGYTF. The CDR3 DNA follows: TGTGCCATCTTACAGGGGACTGGCTACACCTTC.

The chain combines TRBV5-5 with TRBJ2-1, with D tentatively TRBD1 (5 bases). Germline V gene lookup returns CDR1 SGHKS and CDR2 YYEKEE (reference sequence). Trimming took 3 bases from V and 4 from J, leaving 11 bases between them. The CDR3 spans 14 residues. Here the CDR3 DNA reads TGTGCCAGCAGCTCTTGGACAAATTACAATGAGCAGTTCTTC. It is translated as CASSSWTNYNEQFF.

This rearrangement joins TRBV14 to TRBJ1-1, with D unclear. Per germline, CDR1 SGHDN and CDR2 FVKESK. Trimming removed 7 bases from V and 4 bases from J, with 10 bases in between. There are 12 residues in the CDR3. The DNA for the CDR3 is TGTGCCAGCAAGTCTCCATCCACTGAAGCTTTCTTT. Amino acid sequence: CASKSPSTEAFF.

The gene calls are TRBV6-1 and TRBJ1-2, with no clear D. The germline gives CDR1 MNHNS, CDR2 SASEGT. V dropped 3 bases and J dropped 3 bases, with 8 bases sitting between them. The CDR3 runs 13 residues. The CDR3 sequence is CASSDESDYGYTF. The CDR3 nucleotides read TGTGCCAGCAGTGATGAGTCCGACTATGGCTACACCTTC.

The chain combines TRBV5-1 with TRBJ1-1, with D possibly TRBD1 on 5 matching bases. Per germline, CDR1 SGHRS and CDR2 YFSETQ. The CDR3 spans 14 residues. V shed 0 bases and J shed 6 bases, with 12 bases lying between them. As DNA, the CDR3 is TGCGCCAGCAGCTTGGGAGCGCGGGACTCTGAAGCTTTCTTT. Its translation: CASSLGARDSEAFF.

This clone was observed a single time. The chain is built from TRBV5-1 and TRBJ2-5; the match to TRBD2 covers 9 bases. Losses at the gene ends were 4 bases for V and 0 bases for J; bases not matched to a gene: 13. The germline CDR1 and CDR2 sequences are SGHRS and YFSETQ. The CDR3 extends over 18 amino acids. The DNA of the CDR3 is TGCGCCAGCAGCCCCATGGCTAGCGGGATTCCGGACCAAGAGACCCAGTACTTC. Translation gives CASSPMASGIPDQETQYF.

The J gene is TRBJ2-1, the V gene TRBV28; tentative D call: TRBD2 (5 bases). Germline V gene lookup returns CDR1 MDHEN and CDR2 SYDVKM. The length of the CDR3 is 14 residues. V gave up 3 bases and J gave up 8 bases, with 14 bases separating them. The CDR3 DNA reads as TGTGCCAGCAGTTTTGTGACTAAGAGCGATGAGCAGTTCTTC. Amino acids: CASSFVTKSDEQFF.

The rearrangement links TRBV2 to TRBJ2-3; D might be TRBD2 (6 bases). CDR1 is SNHLY and CDR2 is FYNNEI in the germline V gene. With 4 bases removed from V and 4 bases from J, the gap between germline ends came to 15 bases. The CDR3 extends over 15 amino acids. In nucleotides, the CDR3 is TGTGCCAGCAGTGCCGGAGGGCTGGGGGCAGATACGCAGTATTTT. It specifies CASSAGGLGADTQYF.

J is TRBJ1-1 and V is TRBV6-5; D is unclear. The V gene lost 10 bases and the J gene lost 3 bases, with 15 bases spanning the gap. CDR3 length equals 13 residues. Germline CDR1 reads MNHEY; CDR2 reads SVGAGI. The CDR3 sequence is CATYSAGYTEAFF. For the CDR3, the DNA is TGTGCCACCTACTCAGCGGGTTACACTGAAGCTTTCTTT.

This chain connects TRBV10-3 to TRBJ2-7; 7 bases align to TRBD1. The CDR3 runs to 14 residues. Germline V gene data show CDR1 as ENHRY and CDR2 as SYGVKD. The junction had 5 bases not matched to a gene; V was cut back by 0 bases and J by 6 bases. CDR3 sequence reads: CAISESISGGEQYF. The DNA for the CDR3 is TGTGCCATCAGTGAGTCGATTTCAGGGGGCGAGCAGTACTTC.

The chain couples TRBV19 to TRBJ1-2; D unresolved. The CDR3 is 13 amino acids. V gave up 5 bases and J gave up 4 bases, with 11 bases separating them. Germline lookup yields CDR1 LNHDA and CDR2 SQIVND (reference sequence). The CDR3 bases are TGTGCCAGTAGTTGGACCTCTTCCTATGGCTACACCTTC. As protein: CASSWTSSYGYTF.

The genes are TRBV27 and TRBJ1-3; no clear D gene. Germline V gene data show CDR1 as MNHEY and CDR2 as SMNVEV (reference sequence). The length of the CDR3 is 12 residues. Trimming stripped 8 bases from V and 0 bases from J, with 5 bases between. The CDR3 region has the DNA TGTGCCAGCCGCGACTCTGGAAACACCATATATTTT. Amino acids: CASRDSGNTIYF.

The rearrangement links TRBV5-1 to TRBJ1-4, with no clear D. The CDR3 runs to 13 residues. Per the germline V gene, CDR1 is SGHRS and CDR2 is YFSETQ. Trimming removed 5 bases from V and 4 bases from J, with 9 bases in between. The CDR3: CASRTEVNEKLFF. The CDR3 nucleotides read TGCGCCAGCAGGACGGAAGTTAATGAAAAACTGTTTTTT.

This chain joins TRBV28 and TRBJ2-3; 9 bases match TRBD2. This CDR3 region has 14 residues. V lost 6 bases to trimming and J lost 5 bases; unmatched junction nucleotides: 6. Germline V gene lookup returns CDR1 MDHEN and CDR2 SYDVKM. The CDR3 sequence: CASRLMTSGDTQYF. The CDR3 DNA follows: TGTGCCAGCAGACTGATGACTAGCGGAGATACGCAGTATTTT.

The chain couples TRBV29-1 to TRBJ1-2; 7 bases agree with TRBD1. V was clipped by 4 bases and J by 7 bases; unmatched bases: 6. CDR1 and CDR2 from the germline V gene are SQVTM and ANQGSEA. This CDR3 is built from 12 residues. The CDR3 loop is CSVGTGHGGYTF. The DNA for the CDR3 is TGCAGCGTTGGGACAGGCCATGGTGGCTACACCTTC.

The rearrangement joins TRBV29-1 to TRBJ2-7, with TRBD1 matching 7 bases. This CDR3 has 14 residues. Germline V lookup: CDR1 SQVTM, CDR2 ANQGSEA. Unmatched junction bases numbered 10, after V lost 7 bases and J lost 1 base. The CDR3 DNA reads as TGCAGCGCGAGAGGGACAGACCGATCCTACGAGCAGTACTTC. This sequence encodes CSARGTDRSYEQYF.

This chain links TRBV5-4 with TRBJ1-4; 8 positions match TRBD1. From germline, CDR1 is SGHNT and CDR2 YYREEE (reference sequence). This CDR3 comprises 13 residues. After removal of 3 bases from V and 5 bases from J, the junction contained 0 bases not matched to a gene. CDR3 DNA sequence: TGTGCCAGCAGCTGGGACAGGAATGAAAAACTGTTTTTT. This codes for CASSWDRNEKLFF.

J is TRBJ2-2 and V is TRBV30; no clear D gene. The V gene's germline CDR1 is GTSNPN and CDR2 SVGIG (reference sequence). The CDR3 loop spans 11 amino acids. Between the trimmed V and J ends, which lost 5 bases and 2 bases, there was a span of 3 bases. CDR3 coding DNA: TGTGCCTGGGGCAACACCGGGGAGCTGTTTTTT. This encodes CAWGNTGELFF.

The chain uses TRBV5-4 and TRBJ1-1; 7 bases are shared with TRBD1. J gave up 4 bases and V 0 bases, and 3 bases lay outside the gene matches. This CDR3 region has 14 residues. Germline V lookup: CDR1 SGHNT, CDR2 YYREEE (reference sequence). In nucleotides, the CDR3 is TGTGCCAGCAGCTTGGGGCAGGGGGTCACTGAAGCTTTCTTT. It codes for CASSLGQGVTEAFF.

V and J are TRBV5-1 and TRBJ1-1, with D tentatively TRBD1 (6 bases). Looked up from germline, CDR1 is SGHRS and CDR2 is YFSETQ. Trimming took off 3 bases at V and 7 bases at J, with 16 bases between the two ends. This CDR3 comprises 14 residues. The CDR3 nucleotides are TGCGCCAGCAGCTGGGTGGGGGCGCAGGATGAAGCTTTCTTT. Translated: CASSWVGAQDEAFF. Full variable domain (rest looked up from reference TRBV5-1 and TRBJ1-1): KAGVTQTPRYLIKTRGQQVTLSCSPISGHRSVSWYQQTPGQGLQFLFEYFSETQRNKGNFPGRFSGRQFSNSRSEMNVSTLELGDSALYLCASSWVGAQDEAFFGQGTRLTVV.

The chain combines TRBV4-1 with TRBJ2-5; 10 bases match TRBD2. The DNA end is more similar to TRBJ2-7, so the J call may be wrong. The length of the CDR3 is 15 residues. Germline V gene sequence: CDR1 MGHRA, CDR2 YSYEKL. CDR3 residues: CASSQGPSGSYEQYF. In nucleotides, the CDR3 is TGCGCCAGCAGCCAAGGTCCTAGCGGGAGCTACGAGCAGTACTTC.

The genes are TRBV4-1 and TRBJ2-2; 13 positions agree with TRBD2. Trimming removed 5 bases from V and 5 bases from J; junction bases left unmatched: 8. The CDR3 has 17 residues. CDR1 and CDR2 (germline): MGHRA, YSYEKL. The DNA of the CDR3 is TGCGCCAGCAGCGGGACTAGCGGGACCCCGGGGACCGGGGAGCTGTTTTTT. Its translation: CASSGTSGTPGTGELFF.

This chain connects TRBV7-9 to TRBJ2-1, with D perhaps given as TRBD1 or TRBD2 (5 bases each). V was pared by 4 bases and J by 8 bases, with 18 bases between. Germline V lookup: CDR1 SEHNR, CDR2 FQNEAQ (reference sequence). The CDR3 is 15 amino acids. The CDR3 sequence is CASSSPGRPLDEQFF. The CDR3 region has the DNA TGTGCCAGCAGCTCGCCGGGACGCCCGTTAGATGAGCAGTTCTTC.